This passage covers 19 T cell receptor beta chains from one sample sequenced in a study of CD8 T cells in ankylosing spondylitis. MiXCR was run by TCRdb on the 5' RACE reads, yielding one entry per CDR3 protein. The repertoire holds 200,000 to 250,000 distinct CDR3 sequences, with roughly a third as singletons. Sequenced sample: blood, either unsorted or a sorted T cell fraction (not recorded which). The receptors were gathered from a male donor with ankylosing spondylitis or in good health (not recorded which).

This clonotype was seen a handful of times. The rearrangement links TRBV27 to TRBJ2-7, with TRBD1 identical over 9 bases. V shed 10 bases and J 3 bases; nucleotides not matched to a gene: 7. Germline assignment: CDR1 MNHEY and CDR2 SMNVEV (reference sequence). This CDR3 comprises 13 residues. CDR3 region: CATGDREGYEQYF. In DNA, the CDR3 is TGTGCCACCGGGGACAGGGAGGGCTACGAGCAGTACTTC.

V is TRBV7-8 and J is TRBJ2-1; perhaps TRBD1 as D (6 bases). V lost 0 bases and J 8 bases, leaving 8 bases between the germline ends. Germline CDR1 reads SGHVS; CDR2 reads FQNEAQ. The CDR3 sequence is 13 residues long. This chain's CDR3 is CASSLARGYEQFF. For the CDR3, the DNA is TGTGCCAGCAGCTTAGCCAGGGGCTATGAGCAGTTCTTC.

This clonotype has at least ten counts. The rearrangement links TRBV29-1 to TRBJ1-1, with D unclear. Trimming took off 4 bases at V and 11 bases at J, with 11 bases between the two ends. The CDR3 spans 10 residues. Germline CDR1 SQVTM, CDR2 ANQGSEA. The CDR3 bases are TGCAGCGTTGGCTCCAACGGGGCTTTCTTT. It translates to CSVGSNGAFF.

The V call is TRBV6-5, the J call TRBJ2-1, with D perhaps matching TRBD2 (6 bases). Trimming removed 4 bases from V and 7 bases from J, with 11 bases in between. The germline V gene encodes CDR1 MNHEY and CDR2 SVGAGI. The CDR3 has 13 residues. CDR3 sequence reads: CASSLTSGNEQFF. The CDR3 DNA is TGTGCCAGCAGTTTGACTAGTGGGAATGAGCAGTTCTTC.

The chain has TRBV7-9 and TRBJ1-2; D not certain. The CDR3 has 15 amino acids. Trimming stripped 1 base from V and 8 bases from J, with 17 bases between. Germline loops: CDR1 SEHNR, CDR2 FQNEAQ (reference sequence). CDR3 region: CASSLVGAGIQGYTF. The CDR3 coding sequence is TGTGCCAGCAGCTTAGTTGGCGCGGGAATTCAGGGCTACACCTTC.

This clonotype turned up a few times. A much larger clone differs by one base, so this may be a read error. V is TRBV20-1 and J is TRBJ1-5; D is uncertain. This CDR3 is built from 12 residues. V dropped 3 bases and J dropped 4 bases, with 7 bases sitting between them. In germline, CDR1 is DFQATT, CDR2 SNEGSKA (reference sequence). The CDR3 here is CSASDGNQPQHF. The CDR3 DNA reads TGCAGTGCTAGTGACGGAAATCAGCCCCAGCATTTT.

The rearrangement uses TRBV7-9 and TRBJ2-1; D is undetermined. The CDR3 loop spans 14 amino acids. V lost 3 bases, J lost 4 bases, and 10 bases lay in between. Germline V CDR1 and CDR2: SEHNR, FQNEAQ (reference sequence). The CDR3, as DNA: TGTGCCAGCAGCTTGGGCAATGCTTACAATGAGCAGTTCTTC. It codes for CASSLGNAYNEQFF.

The gene calls are TRBV20-1 and TRBJ2-4, with D perhaps being TRBD1 or TRBD2 (6 bases each). The CDR3 has 16 residues. CDR1 DFQATT and CDR2 SNEGSKA come from the germline V gene (reference sequence). V was trimmed by 4 bases and J by 0 bases, leaving 16 bases between them. The DNA for the CDR3 is TGCAGTGCTAACTTTAGGGGGGACATAGCCAAAAACATTCAGTACTTC. Translated: CSANFRGDIAKNIQYF.

This chain uses TRBV6-1 with TRBJ2-1; maybe TRBD2 (6 bases). Germline CDR1 MNHNS, CDR2 SASEGT. Trimming took off 8 bases at V and 1 base at J, with 15 bases between the two ends. This CDR3 is built from 15 residues. The CDR3 loop reads CASSRAGRSYNEQFF. CDR3 coding DNA: TGTGCCAGCTCCCGCGCGGGGCGGTCCTACAATGAGCAGTTCTTC.

This clonotype was observed a few times. This chain links TRBV6-1 with TRBJ2-1, with 13 bases aligning to TRBD2. Germline loops: CDR1 MNHNS, CDR2 SASEGT. The CDR3 extends over 15 amino acids. The J segment lost 8 bases and the V segment lost 4 bases, leaving 5 bases of the junction unmatched. The CDR3 sequence is CASSVTSGGAHEQFF. The CDR3, as DNA: TGTGCCAGCAGTGTAACTAGCGGGGGGGCCCATGAGCAGTTCTTC.

The CDR3 nucleotides are TGTGCCATCAGTGACCTCGGGGTGGGGACAGACCGCTACAATGAGCAGTTCTTC. Protein product: CAISDLGVGTDRYNEQFF. The V and J genes are TRBV10-3 and TRBJ2-1, with 7 bases matching TRBD1. There are 18 residues in the CDR3. The V segment lost 3 bases and the J segment 3 bases; nucleotides outside the gene matches: 14. CDR1 is ENHRY and CDR2 is SYGVKD in the germline V gene.

The CDR3 DNA reads TGTGCCAGCAGCTCTTTCGACAGGGAGGGCTATGGCTACACCTTC. Its translation: CASSSFDREGYGYTF. This chain joins TRBV5-6 and TRBJ1-2; 7 nucleotides line up with TRBD1. The trim removed 3 bases at V and 4 bases at J, leaving 9 bases unmatched. The germline gives CDR1 SGHDT, CDR2 YYEEEE. The CDR3 consists of 15 residues.

This clonotype was counted a few times. The gene calls are TRBV29-1 and TRBJ2-7; D is unresolved. The ends were cut back, 5 bases at V and 6 bases at J, with 11 bases in the middle. CDR1 SQVTM and CDR2 ANQGSEA come from the germline V gene. There are 11 residues in the CDR3. CDR3 bases: TGCAGCGTTTCGTCTTCGTCCGAGCAGTACTTC. It encodes CSVSSSSEQYF.

This clonotype showed up just a few times. V usage is TRBV4-1 and J usage is TRBJ2-4; no firm D call. This CDR3 region has 15 residues. The V end lost 0 bases, the J end lost 0 bases, and 6 bases lay between the germline ends. Germline loops: CDR1 MGHRA, CDR2 YSYEKL. The CDR3, as DNA: TGCGCCAGCAGCCAAGATCTGTTAGCCAAAAACATTCAGTACTTC. Translating gives CASSQDLLAKNIQYF.

In the case of this clonotype: The junction departs from the called germline gene at one end, perhaps through a read error. The rearrangement joins TRBV3-1 to TRBJ1-1; D uncertain. There are 13 residues in the CDR3. Germline V gene data show CDR1 as LGHDT and CDR2 as YNNKEL (reference sequence). CDR3 bases: TGTGCCAGCAGCCTAGAGGACGGCACTGTAGCTTTCTTT. Translated: CASSLEDGTVAFF.

In its sample, this clonotype was seen a few times. The chain combines TRBV5-1 with TRBJ2-5; 14 nucleotides match TRBD2. Germline V gene lookup returns CDR1 SGHRS and CDR2 YFSETQ. This CDR3 has 20 residues. Unmatched junction bases numbered 16, after V lost 1 base and J lost 5 bases. CDR3 in amino acids: CASSLFPSTSGLAGEETQYF. The CDR3 bases are TGCGCCAGCAGCTTGTTTCCCTCGACATCGGGACTAGCGGGGGAGGAGACCCAGTACTTC.

The chain links TRBV12-3 or TRBV12-4 to TRBJ2-7, with TRBD1 as a possible D gene (8 bases). CDR3 length: 11 amino acids. V lost 11 bases, J lost 7 bases, and 15 bases lay in between. The CDR3 DNA sequence: TGTGCCGGTGGACAGGGAGGGGAGCAGTACTTC. Translating it yields CAGGQGGEQYF.

The chain employs TRBV5-5 and TRBJ1-4; 8 bases fit TRBD1. This CDR3 has 14 residues. Trimming at V came to 3 bases and at J to 8 bases, leaving 6 bases not matched to a gene. Germline assignment: CDR1 SGHKS and CDR2 YYEKEE (reference sequence). The CDR3 loop reads CASSSGQGQEKLFF. The DNA for the CDR3 is TGTGCCAGCAGCTCCGGACAGGGTCAAGAAAAACTGTTTTTT.

The genes are TRBV6-1 and TRBJ2-1, with 8 bases matching TRBD1. Looked up from germline, CDR1 is MNHNS and CDR2 is SASEGT. The CDR3 runs 15 residues. The V and J ends lost 6 bases and 5 bases, in that order; junction bases with no gene match: 9. CDR3 nucleotide sequence: TGTGCCAGCAGACCTACAGGGGGTCAACACAATGAGCAGTTCTTC. It is translated as CASRPTGGQHNEQFF.